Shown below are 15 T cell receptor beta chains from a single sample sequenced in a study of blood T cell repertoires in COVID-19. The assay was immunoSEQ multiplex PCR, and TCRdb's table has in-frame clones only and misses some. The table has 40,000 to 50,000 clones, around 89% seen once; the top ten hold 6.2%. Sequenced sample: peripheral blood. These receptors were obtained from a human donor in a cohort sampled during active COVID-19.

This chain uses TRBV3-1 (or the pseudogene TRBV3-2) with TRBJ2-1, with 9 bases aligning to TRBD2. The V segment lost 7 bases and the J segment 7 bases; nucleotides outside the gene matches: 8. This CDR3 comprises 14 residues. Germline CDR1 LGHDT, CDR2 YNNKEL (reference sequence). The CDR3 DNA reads TGTGCCAGCACCCTAGCTAGCGGGATAAATGAGCAGTTCTTC. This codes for CASTLASGINEQFF.

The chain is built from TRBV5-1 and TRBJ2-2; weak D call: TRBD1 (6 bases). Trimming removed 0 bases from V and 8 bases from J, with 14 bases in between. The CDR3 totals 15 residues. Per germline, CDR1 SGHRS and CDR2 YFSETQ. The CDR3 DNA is TGCGCCAGCAGCTTGGAGCCCCAGACAGGAGGGGAGCTGTTTTTT. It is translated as CASSLEPQTGGELFF.

The CDR3 DNA sequence: TGTGCCAGTAGTATAGATTGGGGGCGGGACAGCCACTACACCTTC. It translates to CASSIDWGRDSHYTF. The V call is TRBV19, the J call TRBJ1-2; 7 nucleotides agree with TRBD1. Looked up from germline, CDR1 is LNHDA and CDR2 is SQIVND (reference sequence). V shed 0 bases, J shed 10 bases, and the junction held 11 bases outside the gene matches. The CDR3 is made up of 15 amino acids.

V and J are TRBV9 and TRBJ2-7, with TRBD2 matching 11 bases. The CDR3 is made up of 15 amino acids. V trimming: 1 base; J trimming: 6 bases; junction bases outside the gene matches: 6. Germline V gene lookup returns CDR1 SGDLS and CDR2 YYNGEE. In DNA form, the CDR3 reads TGTGCCAGCAGCGTATTGCCGGGACTAGCGGCCGAGCAGTACTTC. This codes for CASSVLPGLAAEQYF.

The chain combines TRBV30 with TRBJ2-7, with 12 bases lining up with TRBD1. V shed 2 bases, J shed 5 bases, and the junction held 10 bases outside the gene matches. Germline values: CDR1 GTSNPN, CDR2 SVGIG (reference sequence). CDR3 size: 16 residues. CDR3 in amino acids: CAWSRGTGGDMDEQYF. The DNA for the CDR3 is TGTGCCTGGAGTAGGGGGACAGGGGGCGACATGGACGAGCAGTACTTC.

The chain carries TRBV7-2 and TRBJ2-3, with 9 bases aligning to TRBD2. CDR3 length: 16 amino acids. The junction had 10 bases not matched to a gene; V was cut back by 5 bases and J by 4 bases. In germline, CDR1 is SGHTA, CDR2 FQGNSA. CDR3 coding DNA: TGTGCCAGCAGCCCTCGGTGGGCGGGGGGGTCAGATACGCAGTATTTT. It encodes CASSPRWAGGSDTQYF.

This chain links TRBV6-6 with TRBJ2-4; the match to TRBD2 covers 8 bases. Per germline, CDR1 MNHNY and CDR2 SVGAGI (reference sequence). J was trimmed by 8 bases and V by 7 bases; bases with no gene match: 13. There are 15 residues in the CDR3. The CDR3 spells CASNIRGGSLDIQYF. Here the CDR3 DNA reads TGTGCCAGCAACATACGGGGGGGCAGTTTGGACATTCAGTACTTC.

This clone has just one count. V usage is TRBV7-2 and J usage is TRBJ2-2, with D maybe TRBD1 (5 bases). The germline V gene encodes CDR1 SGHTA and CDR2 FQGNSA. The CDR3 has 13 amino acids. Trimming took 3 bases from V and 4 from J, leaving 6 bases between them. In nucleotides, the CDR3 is TGTGCCAGCAGCTTCGACAGCACCGGGGAGCTGTTTTTT. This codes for CASSFDSTGELFF.

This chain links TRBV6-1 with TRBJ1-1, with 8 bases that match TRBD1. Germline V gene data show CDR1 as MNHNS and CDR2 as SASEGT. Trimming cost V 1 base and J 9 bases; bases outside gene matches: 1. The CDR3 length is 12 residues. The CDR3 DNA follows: TGTGCCAGCAGTGAAGACAGGGGGAAAGCTTTCTTT. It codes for CASSEDRGKAFF.

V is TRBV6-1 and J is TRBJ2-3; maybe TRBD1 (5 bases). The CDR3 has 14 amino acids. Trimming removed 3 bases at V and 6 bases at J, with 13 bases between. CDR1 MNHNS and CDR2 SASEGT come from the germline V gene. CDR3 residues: CASSEGNGADTQYF. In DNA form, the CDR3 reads TGTGCCAGCAGTGAGGGGAATGGGGCCGATACGCAGTATTTT.

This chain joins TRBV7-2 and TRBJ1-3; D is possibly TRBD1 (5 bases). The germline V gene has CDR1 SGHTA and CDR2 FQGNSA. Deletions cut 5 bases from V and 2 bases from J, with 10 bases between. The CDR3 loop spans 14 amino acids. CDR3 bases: TGTGCCAGCAGCCTAGGGGCAGCTGGAAACACCATATATTTT. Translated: CASSLGAAGNTIYF.

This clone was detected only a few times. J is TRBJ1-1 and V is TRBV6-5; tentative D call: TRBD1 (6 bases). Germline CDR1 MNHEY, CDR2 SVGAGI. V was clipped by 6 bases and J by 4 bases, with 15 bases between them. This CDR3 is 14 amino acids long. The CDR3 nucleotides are TGTGCCAGCAGGCCCCCAGGGGCGATCACTGAAGCTTTCTTT. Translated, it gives CASRPPGAITEAFF.

The CDR3 spells CASSRGGALGADTQYF. CDR3 nucleotides: TGTGCCAGCTCACGCGGCGGAGCCCTAGGGGCAGATACGCAGTATTTT. This chain joins TRBV18 and TRBJ2-3; D may be TRBD1 (5 bases). V shed 4 bases and J shed 4 bases, with 18 bases lying between them. Germline CDR1 and CDR2: KGHSH and LQKENI. The CDR3 is made up of 16 amino acids.

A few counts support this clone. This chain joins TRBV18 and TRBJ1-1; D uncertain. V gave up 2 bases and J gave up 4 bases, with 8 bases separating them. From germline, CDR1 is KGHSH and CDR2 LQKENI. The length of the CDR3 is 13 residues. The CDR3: CASSPTEGTEAFF. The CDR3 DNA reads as TGTGCCAGCTCACCAACTGAGGGCACTGAAGCTTTCTTT.

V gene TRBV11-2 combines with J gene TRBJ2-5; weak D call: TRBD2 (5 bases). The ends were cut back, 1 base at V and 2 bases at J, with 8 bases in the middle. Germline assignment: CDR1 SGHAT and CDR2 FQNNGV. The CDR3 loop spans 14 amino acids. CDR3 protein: CASSLVVAQETQYF. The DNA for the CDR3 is TGTGCCAGCAGCTTAGTTGTAGCGCAAGAGACCCAGTACTTC.